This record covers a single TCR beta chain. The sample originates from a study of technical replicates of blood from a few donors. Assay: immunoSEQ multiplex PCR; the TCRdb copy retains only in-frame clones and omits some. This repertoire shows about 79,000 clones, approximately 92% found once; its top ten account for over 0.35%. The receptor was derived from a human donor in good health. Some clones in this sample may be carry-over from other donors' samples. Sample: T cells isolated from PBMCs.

CDR3 sequence (DNA): TGTGCCAGTAGTATAGAGGAGGGAGTCGGGAATGAGCAGTTCTTC. Translated: CASSIEEGVGNEQFF. The chain employs TRBV19 and TRBJ2-1, with D possibly TRBD2 on 6 matching bases. Germline CDR1 and CDR2: LNHDA and SQIVND (reference sequence). Deletions cut 0 bases from V and 7 bases from J, with 13 bases between. This CDR3 spans 15 amino acids.